The rows below give T cell receptor beta chains drawn from one sample of a study of T cell changes during pregnancy in multiple sclerosis. The repertoire was sequenced with immunoSEQ multiplex PCR; TCRdb's copy has only in-frame clones and lacks some. The sample carries about 27,000 clones, roughly 87% recorded once. This specimen consisted of CD8+ T cells from peripheral blood mononuclear cells, obtained in the second trimester of pregnancy. Receptors originate from a female donor with multiple sclerosis, enrolled in a pregnancy study. Both conserved end residues are part of each CDR3. The order of the fields is clone size, V gene, CDR3 protein. Clone size is not always given. Where it is, it says once, few, many or a class for expanded clones.

. TRBV9 CASSVPLAGADGANVLTF
. TRBV28 CASSSYLAITSTDTQYF
. TRBV7-6 CASSLRESSYNEQFF
. TRBV29-1 CSVDPGLVTHNEQFF
. TRBV6-5 CASSYWTGSGAFF
. TRBV7-2 CASTQASVSYEQYF
. TRBV6-5 CASRQAGNQETQYF
. TRBV13 CASSSRRGLAGHNEQFF
. TRBV18 CASSPSPGEFSYNEQFF
. TRBV29-1 CSVRTLDREGIGYTF
. TRBV5-1 CASSLGASGDKSEQFF
once TRBV5-4 CASRKTGTPETQYF
. TRBV29-1 CSVRGRGGTDTQYF
. TRBV7-9 CASSSGTGYEQFF
. TRBV27 CASTRQGAHNEQFF
large TRBV28 CASSFVGSGLLGSYNEQFF
. TRBV28 CASSLGVRVDTEAFF
. TRBV10-3 CAINTGGWSTDTQYF
. TRBV28 CASSSPRGGRVEQYF
. TRBV15 CATSSRDGTEAFF
. TRBV15 CATRSSGSGGGTDTQYF
. TRBV2 CASSERTGSTDTQYF
. TRBV30 CAWTGGGGSTDTQYF
. TRBV27 CATSRQGNYGYTF
. TRBV7-6 CASSLVRQGDTEAFF
. TRBV11-2 CASSPLTTGPEAFF
. TRBV7-9 CASSLLTTEETQYF
. TRBV15 CATSQDRGVYGYTF
. TRBV5-6 CASSLETSGTGELFF
once TRBV5-6 CASSLSLDRGSQPQHF
. TRBV28 CASSQGDSGSYEQYF
. TRBV7-9 CASSHGTGVYEQYF
. TRBV28 CASSFTPGNTGELFF
. TRBV2 CATQRGLAGEETQYF
. TRBV2 CASRHPGQGAGETQYF